The 32 T cell receptor beta chains below were found in one sample sequenced in a study of CD8+CD57+ T cells in acquired aplastic anemia. The study profiled TCR beta VDJ and CDR3 using genomic DNA as template. TCRdb re-analysed the reads in MiXCR, keeping a single row per CDR3 protein. The table shows about 190,000 distinct CDR3 sequences, with approximately 50% occurring only once. What was sequenced was sorted CD4+, CD8+, or CD8+CD57+ T cells (not recorded which) from PBMCs. The receptors stem from a human donor in good health, serving as a control.

This rearrangement joins TRBV7-9 to TRBJ2-3; the D call may be TRBD1 or TRBD2 (7 bases each). Germline loops: CDR1 SEHNR, CDR2 FQNEAQ (reference sequence). This CDR3 is built from 13 residues. Trimming took 7 bases from V and 5 from J, leaving 13 bases between them. CDR3 sequence: CASKGGGGDTQYF. The CDR3 nucleotides read TGTGCCAGCAAAGGGGGCGGGGGAGATACGCAGTATTTT.

This clonotype was seen a few times. Since a much larger clone is just one base distant, this may be a read error. The V and J genes are TRBV7-2 and TRBJ2-1, with a weak D call TRBD2 (6 bases). The CDR3 consists of 16 residues. The germline V gene encodes CDR1 SGHTA and CDR2 FQGNSA. Trimming pared 3 bases from V and 4 bases from J, leaving 16 bases between. The CDR3 protein is CASSFGSGFRYNEQFF. DNA for the CDR3: TGTGCCAGCAGCTTTGGCAGCGGGTTTAGATACAATGAGCAGTTCTTC.

As to this clonotype: Here the CDR3 omits its conserved ending phenylalanine or tryptophan, so a read error is the likely source. The DNA is omitted, as the CDR3 cannot be located on it reliably, and the CDR3 follows TCRdb's listing. Here the CDR3 reads CSARDAGLA. This chain joins TRBV20-1 and TRBJ2-7; the table calls TRBD2, which could not be checked here. Termini included, the CDR3 measures 9 amino acids. Germline V gene data show CDR1 as DFQATT and CDR2 as SNEGSKA (reference sequence).

This clonotype was seen ten or more times. This chain uses TRBV6-1 with TRBJ2-3; D not resolved. The V gene's germline CDR1 is MNHNS and CDR2 SASEGT. The CDR3 loop spans 14 amino acids. Trimming left V 7 bases short and J 0 bases short, with 11 bases between. DNA of the CDR3: TGTGCCAGCAAAACAGCGACTAGCACAGATACGCAGTATTTT. Protein product: CASKTATSTDTQYF.

This clonotype has a count of ten or more. V usage is TRBV19 and J usage is TRBJ1-2; 7 bases are a match to TRBD1. Losses at the gene ends were 6 bases for V and 2 bases for J; bases not matched to a gene: 9. The CDR3 contains 15 residues. CDR1 is LNHDA, CDR2 SQIVND, per germline (reference sequence). CDR3 sequence (DNA): TGTGCCAGTAGCACCGTACAGGGGTGGAACTATGGCTACACCTTC. It translates to CASSTVQGWNYGYTF.

The V gene is TRBV27, the J gene TRBJ2-3, with D possibly being TRBD1 (6 bases). Germline V gene lookup returns CDR1 MNHEY and CDR2 SMNVEV (reference sequence). Trimming shortened V by 4 bases and J by 6 bases, and 23 bases separated the two germline ends. The CDR3 totals 17 residues. This CDR3 reads CASSSFRIRGDSDTQYF. The DNA of the CDR3 is TGTGCCAGCAGTTCGTTCCGGATCAGGGGTGATTCGGATACGCAGTATTTT.

The chain combines TRBV19 with TRBJ2-3; TRBD2 matches at 9 bases. Germline V gives CDR1 LNHDA, CDR2 SQIVND (reference sequence). V shed 3 bases and J 6 bases; nucleotides not matched to a gene: 7. The CDR3 is 15 amino acids. CDR3 nucleotides: TGTGCCAGTAGTATCTTGCGGGGGGGCATGGATACGCAGTATTTT. Amino acids: CASSILRGGMDTQYF.

A note on this clonotype: A much bigger clone sits one base away, suggesting this may be a read error. Likely a read error: the CDR3 ends without its conserved phenylalanine or tryptophan. This sequence joins TRBV7-9 and TRBJ1-1, with 7 bases matching TRBD1. Looked up from germline, CDR1 is SEHNR and CDR2 is FQNEAQ (reference sequence). CDR3 length equals 13 residues. Trimming removed 3 bases from V and 8 bases from J; junction bases left unmatched: 6. This chain's CDR3 is CASSLGPGQEAFL. DNA for the CDR3: TGTGCCAGCAGCTTGGGCCCGGGACAGGAAGCTTTCCTT.

This clonotype has ten or more counts. The V gene is TRBV4-2, the J gene TRBJ1-1; D is unclear. V was clipped by 1 base and J by 4 bases, with 13 bases between them. CDR3 length: 15 residues. Germline V gene data show CDR1 as LGHNA and CDR2 as YNFKEQ. The chain's CDR3 is CASSQGRGSGTEAFF. DNA of the CDR3: TGTGCCAGCAGCCAAGGAAGAGGATCAGGCACTGAAGCTTTCTTT.

The chain joins TRBV2 to TRBJ2-6; D might be TRBD1 (6 bases). The CDR3 runs to 16 residues. Germline V gene data show CDR1 as SNHLY and CDR2 as FYNNEI. With 5 bases removed from V and 3 bases from J, the gap between germline ends came to 14 bases. The CDR3: CASSLYTGIGANVLTF. In DNA form, the CDR3 reads TGTGCCAGCAGTTTATACACAGGGATTGGGGCCAACGTCCTGACTTTC.

V gene TRBV20-1 combines with J gene TRBJ1-2; D is possibly TRBD1 (5 bases). V was shortened by 2 bases and J by 5 bases, with 12 bases between the two germline ends. The V gene's germline CDR1 is DFQATT and CDR2 SNEGSKA (reference sequence). This CDR3 comprises 13 residues. Here the CDR3 DNA reads TGCAGTGCTAGATCTGGACATCTGTATGGCTACACCTTC. It yields the protein CSARSGHLYGYTF.

This chain joins TRBV18 and TRBJ1-1; D perhaps matches TRBD1 (6 bases). This CDR3 has 15 residues. V was pared by 3 bases and J by 1 base, with 12 bases between. CDR1 is KGHSH, CDR2 LQKENI, per germline. The CDR3 DNA reads as TGTGCCAGCTCACCCCTCGGACAGTCGAACACTGAAGCTTTCTTT. Residues: CASSPLGQSNTEAFF.

This clonotype was observed a few times. The V and J genes are TRBV4-1 and TRBJ2-1; 14 positions match TRBD2. The CDR3 contains 20 residues. V was clipped by 0 bases and J by 6 bases; unmatched bases: 13. The germline V gene has CDR1 MGHRA and CDR2 YSYEKL. The CDR3 protein is CASSQESYQTSGGAFNEQFF. The CDR3 DNA follows: TGCGCCAGCAGCCAAGAATCGTATCAGACTAGCGGGGGGGCCTTCAATGAGCAGTTCTTC.

The gene calls are TRBV24-1 and TRBJ2-7, with D possibly TRBD2 on 6 matching bases. The V gene's germline CDR1 is KGHDR and CDR2 SFDVKD. The CDR3 extends over 16 amino acids. Trimming shortened V by 1 base and J by 2 bases, and 14 bases separated the two germline ends. CDR3 nucleotides: TGTGCCACCAGTGATTTTGGGCGGGAAGTCGCCTACGAGCAGTACGTC. The encoded protein is CATSDFGREVAYEQYV.

The chain employs TRBV10-3 and TRBJ1-6, with D perhaps TRBD1 (5 bases). Germline CDR1 ENHRY, CDR2 SYGVKD. Trimming pared 3 bases from V and 5 bases from J, leaving 11 bases between. The CDR3 has 15 residues. The CDR3 reads CAISEDSRNNSPLHF. The CDR3 DNA sequence: TGTGCCATCAGTGAAGACAGCAGAAATAATTCACCCCTCCACTTT.

This clonotype was recorded at least ten times. V is TRBV20-1 and J is TRBJ1-5; D possibly corresponds to TRBD1 (5 bases). V lost 1 base and J lost 1, with 14 bases in between. The CDR3 totals 16 residues. The germline gives CDR1 DFQATT, CDR2 SNEGSKA (reference sequence). Here the CDR3 DNA reads TGCAGTGCTAGAGTAGCCAGGCAGGGAAGCAATCAGCCCCAGCATTTT. Translation gives CSARVARQGSNQPQHF.

This sequence joins TRBV7-3 and TRBJ1-5; 7 bases map to TRBD1. The CDR3 contains 14 residues. From germline, CDR1 is SGHTA and CDR2 FQGTGA. The V segment lost 4 bases and the J segment 5 bases; nucleotides outside the gene matches: 5. Here the CDR3 DNA reads TGTGCCAGCAGCTCAAGACAGGGCGATCAGCCCCAGCATTTT. Translation: CASSSRQGDQPQHF.

This clonotype was seen a handful of times. The conserved phenylalanine or tryptophan normally closing the CDR3 is absent here, so this likely arose from a read error. Because the CDR3's place on the DNA is in doubt, the DNA is left out and the CDR3 is given as listed by TCRdb. V gene TRBV2 combines with J gene TRBJ2-7. Germline-derived CDR1 and CDR2 are SNHLY and FYNNEI. 9 amino acids form the CDR3, both terminal residues included. The CDR3: CASSGLLGQ.

The rearrangement joins TRBV2 to TRBJ1-3, with TRBD1 identical over 8 bases. Germline V gene sequence: CDR1 SNHLY, CDR2 FYNNEI. The junction had 1 base not matched to a gene; V was cut back by 4 bases and J by 2 bases. CDR3 length: 14 amino acids. The CDR3 DNA reads TGTGCCAGCAGTGTGGACAGGGCTGGAAACACCATATATTTT. Translated, it gives CASSVDRAGNTIYF.

This clonotype has just a few counts. The V gene is TRBV2, the J gene TRBJ1-5; weak D call: TRBD1 (6 bases). Germline V CDR1 and CDR2: SNHLY, FYNNEI. This CDR3 has 14 amino acids. V was cut by 6 bases and J by 6 bases, with 15 bases left in between. The CDR3 DNA reads as TGTGCCAGCAGCGAGGGGGGGCCCAGTCAGCCCCAGCATTTT. It encodes CASSEGGPSQPQHF.

This clonotype was detected only once. The rearrangement joins TRBV29-1 to TRBJ2-7, with D possibly matching TRBD1 (5 bases). CDR3 length: 12 residues. Germline assignment: CDR1 SQVTM and CDR2 ANQGSEA. V was pared by 3 bases and J by 3 bases, with 9 bases between. This CDR3 is CSVEAGFYEQYF. The CDR3 coding sequence is TGCAGCGTTGAGGCAGGGTTCTACGAGCAGTACTTC.

This clonotype was detected ten times or more. The chain is built from TRBV6-5 and TRBJ2-1; 8 bases map to TRBD1. In germline, CDR1 is MNHEY, CDR2 SVGAGI. With 6 bases clipped from V and 6 bases from J, the junction kept 7 bases outside the gene matches. The CDR3 spans 14 residues. Here the CDR3 reads CASSVTGGINEQFF. The CDR3 DNA reads as TGTGCCAGCAGCGTTACAGGGGGGATCAATGAGCAGTTCTTC.

The V gene is TRBV12-3 or TRBV12-4, the J gene TRBJ2-3; D ambiguous. The V end was cut by 7 bases, the J end by 3 bases, with 8 bases between. The CDR3 covers 12 residues. The CDR3 sequence: CASKDQTDTQYF. CDR3 coding DNA: TGTGCCAGCAAGGACCAAACAGATACGCAGTATTTT.

This clonotype appeared many times. This chain joins TRBV4-1 and TRBJ1-1, with unresolved D. V was trimmed by 0 bases and J by 4 bases, leaving 12 bases between them. Per germline, CDR1 MGHRA and CDR2 YSYEKL. The CDR3 extends over 15 amino acids. DNA for the CDR3: TGCGCCAGCAGCCAAGAGAAAAGGATGGGCACTGAAGCTTTCTTT. It encodes CASSQEKRMGTEAFF.

Here the CDR3 DNA reads TGTGCCAGTAGTCTCCCGGGACAGGGGCTGTTCTATGGCTACACCTTC. This encodes CASSLPGQGLFYGYTF. The gene calls are TRBV19 and TRBJ1-2; TRBD1 agrees at 10 bases. V gave up 5 bases and J gave up 4 bases; unmatched junction bases: 10. Germline CDR1 and CDR2: LNHDA and SQIVND (reference sequence). The CDR3 is 16 amino acids.

The chain combines TRBV2 with TRBJ1-6; D may be TRBD1 (5 bases). Trimming left V 4 bases short and J 9 bases short, with 22 bases between. Germline V gene data show CDR1 as SNHLY and CDR2 as FYNNEI. This CDR3 spans 17 amino acids. CDR3 loop: CASSVTRDGGVRSPLHF. CDR3 sequence (DNA): TGTGCCAGCAGTGTAACCCGGGATGGAGGGGTTCGTTCACCCCTCCACTTT.

This clonotype came up many times. The chain employs TRBV20-1 and TRBJ2-7; perhaps TRBD1 as D (6 bases). With 1 base removed from V and 3 bases from J, the gap between germline ends came to 10 bases. Germline CDR1 and CDR2: DFQATT and SNEGSKA (reference sequence). This CDR3 region has 13 residues. The DNA for the CDR3 is TGCAGTGCTAGAGGGACAGAGATCTACGAGCAGTACTTC. The encoded protein is CSARGTEIYEQYF.

The chain has TRBV10-1 and TRBJ1-5; TRBD1 might be the D (5 bases). CDR3 length: 13 residues. Between the trimmed V and J ends, which lost 4 bases and 7 bases, there was a span of 11 bases. Germline V CDR1 and CDR2: WNHNN, SYGVQD (reference sequence). The CDR3 loop reads CASSVARDQPQHF. CDR3 DNA: TGCGCCAGCAGTGTGGCCAGGGACCAGCCCCAGCATTTT.

This clonotype was found a few times. The rearrangement links TRBV25-1 to TRBJ1-2, with TRBD1 as a possible D gene (5 bases). CDR3 length equals 12 residues. CDR1 is MGHDK and CDR2 is SYGVNS in the germline V gene. Trimming took 4 bases from V and 8 from J, leaving 11 bases between them. CDR3 in DNA: TGTGCCAGCAGTGGTCAGGGAAGCGGCTACACCTTC. Its protein is CASSGQGSGYTF.

The chain carries TRBV7-2 and TRBJ2-5; D gene ambiguous. Trimming stripped 11 bases from V and 7 bases from J, with 17 bases between. Germline V gene lookup returns CDR1 SGHTA and CDR2 FQGNSA. There are 12 residues in the CDR3. The CDR3 loop reads CAGSGRWGTQYF. CDR3 bases: TGTGCCGGCTCCGGGCGATGGGGGACCCAGTACTTC.

This clonotype was recorded many times. The chain is built from TRBV28 and TRBJ2-7, with 11 positions matching TRBD1. The CDR3 has 14 amino acids. V trimming: 6 bases; J trimming: 4 bases; junction bases outside the gene matches: 5. From germline, CDR1 is MDHEN and CDR2 SYDVKM. The CDR3 is CASRAGTGGYEQYF. CDR3 sequence (DNA): TGTGCCAGCAGAGCCGGGACAGGGGGGTACGAGCAGTACTTC.

The sample holds many counts of this clonotype. This chain joins TRBV24-1 and TRBJ2-4; tentatively, D is TRBD1 (5 bases). The CDR3 is 14 amino acids. Between the trimmed V and J ends, which lost 6 bases and 2 bases, there was a span of 10 bases. CDR1 is KGHDR, CDR2 SFDVKD, per germline. The CDR3 DNA follows: TGTGCCACCAGTACTCAGGGTTCCAAAAACATTCAGTACTTC. Translation gives CATSTQGSKNIQYF.